This T cell receptor beta chain was found in a study of cytomegalovirus exposure and HLA in healthy donors. Findings and limits, study-wide: A few V segments could not be told apart, such as TRBV6-2 and TRBV6-3, and were left out.

The donors gave bone marrow, and they were healthy. For this clone: Its specificity is unknown.

Germline trimming cut 0 bases from V and 0 bases from J; bases unmatched to any gene: 7. The germline CDR1 and CDR2 sequences are SQVTM and ANQGSEA. CDR3 length equals 18 residues. The PCR had 60 Vbeta and 13 Jbeta primers. Sequencing was performed with immunoSEQ multiplex PCR; in TCRdb, only in-frame clones are kept and a portion is missing. The data hold 100,000 to 150,000 clones, with approximately 80% observed a single time. The TCR was taken from a male donor in good health and CMV-seropositive. The chain joins TRBV29-1 to TRBJ2-3; 12 bases fit TRBD1. Sequencing input: PBMCs. The CDR3, as DNA: TGCAGCGTTGAAGAACGGGACAGGGGGCCACCTAGCACAGATACGCAGTATTTT. It translates to CSVEERDRGPPSTDTQYF.